This entry lists 17 T cell receptor beta chains sequenced from one sample in a study of cytomegalovirus exposure and HLA in healthy donors. The PCR used 60 Vbeta and 13 Jbeta primers. Method: immunoSEQ multiplex PCR; TCRdb's copy keeps in-frame clones and lacks some. The profile shows about 190,000 clones, approximately 88% of them singletons. Sequenced material: PBMCs. All receptors derive from a boy aged 5 to 17 in good health and CMV-seronegative.

The chain is built from TRBV27 and TRBJ2-5, with 7 bases lining up with TRBD2. The V gene end was trimmed by 6 bases and the J gene end by 1 base; junction bases not matched to a gene: 8. The CDR3 sequence is 15 residues long. Germline V lookup: CDR1 MNHEY, CDR2 SMNVEV (reference sequence). DNA of the CDR3: TGTGCCAGCAGGCGGCGGGAGATCCCCCAAGAGACCCAGTACTTC. Amino acids: CASRRREIPQETQYF.

The genes are TRBV9 and TRBJ2-5, with D maybe TRBD2 (6 bases). The CDR3 consists of 14 residues. Germline values: CDR1 SGDLS, CDR2 YYNGEE. The V gene lost 3 bases and the J gene lost 2 bases, with 11 bases spanning the gap. CDR3 loop: CASSGGRLQETQYF. In DNA form, the CDR3 reads TGTGCCAGCAGCGGAGGGAGGCTGCAAGAGACCCAGTACTTC.

The table lists this clone with a count of one. The CDR3 spells CASSSTASGRPQFF. The CDR3 DNA is TGTGCCAGCAGCTCGACAGCTAGCGGGAGGCCACAGTTCTTC. The chain uses TRBV7-2 and TRBJ2-1; 11 bases agree with TRBD2. The germline V gene encodes CDR1 SGHTA and CDR2 FQGNSA. The CDR3 is made up of 14 amino acids. The ends lost 4 bases at V and 13 bases at J; junction bases unmatched: 9. The entire variable domain, with the rest obtained from reference TRBV7-2 and TRBJ2-1, is as follows: GAGVSQSPSNKVTEKGKDVELRCDPISGHTALYWYRQSLGQGLEFLIYFQGNSAPDKSGLPSDRFSAERTGGSVSTLTIQRTQQEDSAVYLCASSSTASGRPQFFGPGTRLTVL.

V gene TRBV14 combines with J gene TRBJ2-3, with unresolved D. From germline, CDR1 is SGHDN and CDR2 FVKESK. This CDR3 region has 15 residues. V lost 1 base, J lost 2 bases, and 10 bases lay in between. CDR3 loop: CASSQGVKPTDTQYF. The CDR3 DNA reads as TGTGCCAGCAGCCAAGGCGTCAAGCCCACAGATACGCAGTATTTT.

V is TRBV7-9 and J is TRBJ1-4, with a possible D match to TRBD1 (6 bases). CDR1 and CDR2 from the germline V gene are SEHNR and FQNEAQ (reference sequence). CDR3 length: 16 amino acids. V was clipped by 6 bases and J by 1 base, with 15 bases between them. The CDR3: CASSFSGGQTNEKLFF. The CDR3 DNA reads as TGTGCCAGCAGTTTTAGCGGGGGCCAAACTAATGAAAAACTGTTTTTT.

This CDR3 is CASPSRAGANVLTF. The CDR3, as DNA: TGTGCCAGCCCCTCGAGGGCTGGGGCCAACGTCCTGACTTTC. The rearrangement uses TRBV19 and TRBJ2-6, with D perhaps matching TRBD2 (5 bases). Germline CDR1 LNHDA, CDR2 SQIVND (reference sequence). Deletions cut 9 bases from V and 2 bases from J, with 11 bases between. The CDR3 is 14 amino acids.

The chain joins TRBV13 to TRBJ2-5; D is perhaps TRBD1 (6 bases). This CDR3 has 15 residues. Deletions cut 5 bases from V and 5 bases from J, with 18 bases between. Per germline, CDR1 PRHDT and CDR2 FYEKMQ (reference sequence). The CDR3 coding sequence is TGTGCCAGCAGCCCTCTTGGGGGCCTTACTGAGACCCAGTACTTC. Its translation is CASSPLGGLTETQYF.

The V call is TRBV19, the J call TRBJ1-2; D is possibly TRBD1 (6 bases). Germline loops: CDR1 LNHDA, CDR2 SQIVND (reference sequence). V lost 9 bases and J lost 4, with 12 bases in between. The CDR3 sequence is 12 residues long. This CDR3 is CASKRGGYGYTF. The CDR3 bases are TGTGCCAGCAAAAGGGGGGGCTATGGCTACACCTTC. The variable domain in full, with the rest retrieved from reference TRBV19 and TRBJ1-2, is DGGITQSPKYLFRKEGQNVTLSCEQNLNHDAMYWYRQDPGQGLRLIYYSQIVNDFQKGDIAEGYSVSREKKESFPLTVTSAQKNPTAFYLCASKRGGYGYTFGSGTRLTVV.

The chain is built from TRBV29-1 and TRBJ1-1; weak D call: TRBD1 (5 bases). V lost 4 bases and J lost 0, with 6 bases in between. CDR3 length equals 12 residues. Germline CDR1 reads SQVTM; CDR2 reads ANQGSEA. CDR3 sequence (DNA): TGCAGCGTTGGACAGATGAACACTGAAGCTTTCTTT. This translates into CSVGQMNTEAFF. Filled out from reference TRBV29-1 and TRBJ1-1, the complete variable domain reads SAVISQKPSRDICQRGTSLTIQCQVDSQVTMMFWYRQQPGQSLTLIATANQGSEATYESGFVIDKFPISRPNLTFSTLTVSNMSPEDSSIYLCSVGQMNTEAFFGQGTRLTVV.

The rearrangement links TRBV7-8 to TRBJ1-5, with 7 bases aligning to TRBD1. V shed 5 bases, J shed 11 bases, and the junction held 18 bases outside the gene matches. This CDR3 has 16 residues. Germline values: CDR1 SGHVS, CDR2 FQNEAQ. CDR3 in DNA: TGTGCCAGCAGCCCTAGAGGTTTGAGGGGGCTCGTGGCCCAGCATTTT. Its translation is CASSPRGLRGLVAQHF.

The gene calls are TRBV27 and TRBJ1-2; D call uncertain. V lost 3 bases and J lost 4, with 15 bases in between. The length of the CDR3 is 15 residues. Germline values: CDR1 MNHEY, CDR2 SMNVEV (reference sequence). CDR3 sequence reads: CASSFQLGGSYGYTF. CDR3 nucleotide sequence: TGTGCCAGCAGTTTCCAATTGGGCGGGAGCTATGGCTACACCTTC.

The chain uses TRBV28 and TRBJ2-7, with D tentatively TRBD2 (6 bases). V was shortened by 10 bases and J by 2 bases, with 12 bases between the two germline ends. Germline CDR1 and CDR2: MDHEN and SYDVKM. The CDR3 covers 12 residues. The CDR3 loop reads CATTGTPYEQYF. DNA for the CDR3: TGTGCCACCACCGGGACTCCCTACGAGCAGTACTTC.

The V gene is TRBV5-4, the J gene TRBJ2-1, with 9 bases lining up with TRBD1. Germline V gene lookup returns CDR1 SGHNT and CDR2 YYREEE (reference sequence). The J segment lost 8 bases and the V segment lost 4 bases, leaving 10 bases of the junction unmatched. This CDR3 contains 15 residues. CDR3 sequence: CASSPGTGKQDEQFF. The CDR3 region has the DNA TGTGCCAGCAGCCCCGGGACAGGGAAACAGGATGAGCAGTTCTTC.

V usage is TRBV30 and J usage is TRBJ1-1, with D tentatively TRBD1 (5 bases). The V end was cut by 0 bases, the J end by 6 bases, with 11 bases between. The CDR3 covers 13 residues. Germline loops: CDR1 GTSNPN, CDR2 SVGIG (reference sequence). CDR3 nucleotide sequence: TGTGCCTGGAGTGTCAGGGTGGGCGCTGAAGCTTTCTTT. Protein sequence: CAWSVRVGAEAFF.

The rearrangement uses TRBV5-1 and TRBJ1-5; D is uncertain. Germline lookup yields CDR1 SGHRS and CDR2 YFSETQ. V was pared by 0 bases and J by 0 bases, with 7 bases between. The CDR3 is 15 residues long. CDR3 sequence (DNA): TGCGCCAGCAGCTTGGACGGGGATAGCAATCAGCCCCAGCATTTT. It yields the protein CASSLDGDSNQPQHF. Combining the CDR3 with reference TRBV5-1 and TRBJ1-5 gives the whole variable domain KAGVTQTPRYLIKTRGQQVTLSCSPISGHRSVSWYQQTPGQGLQFLFEYFSETQRNKGNFPGRFSGRQFSNSRSEMNVSTLELGDSALYLCASSLDGDSNQPQHFGDGTRLSIL.

The J gene is TRBJ1-4, the V gene TRBV30, with 7 bases identical to TRBD1. Losses at the gene ends were 6 bases for V and 7 bases for J; bases not matched to a gene: 11. Germline values: CDR1 GTSNPN, CDR2 SVGIG (reference sequence). The CDR3 runs to 14 residues. CDR3 in DNA: TGTGCCTGCTCGCAGGACAGGTACGGTGAAAAACTGTTTTTT. Translating gives CACSQDRYGEKLFF.

The chain employs TRBV27 and TRBJ2-3; the match to TRBD2 covers 13 bases. Germline V gene lookup returns CDR1 MNHEY and CDR2 SMNVEV (reference sequence). V dropped 2 bases and J dropped 4; count of bases not matched to a gene: 6. The CDR3 covers 17 residues. For the CDR3, the DNA is TGTGCCAGCAGTTTAGGGCGGACTAGCGGGGGTCCAGATACGCAGTATTTT. Protein product: CASSLGRTSGGPDTQYF.